This T cell receptor (beta chain) was captured by sequencing in a study of blood T cell repertoires in COVID-19. Looking at the study overall: COVID-19 samples, acute and convalescent, were from the United States, Italy and Spain.

Ages ranged from roughly 18 to 95 years, with residence in about 23 US areas. Profiling relied on immunoSEQ multiplex PCR, and the TCRdb table lists in-frame clones only, not all of them. The sample yields a few hundred thousand clones, roughly 85% seen once. The origin of this receptor is a woman in her twenties or thirties who had recovered from COVID-19. Material: PBMCs or T cells enriched from blood (not recorded which).

The CDR3: CASSDPGEGKAFF. The CDR3, as DNA: TGCGCCAGCAGCGACCCGGGGGAGGGGAAAGCTTTCTTT. The V and J genes are TRBV5-1 and TRBJ1-1, with D perhaps matching TRBD1 (5 bases). The germline V gene encodes CDR1 SGHRS and CDR2 YFSETQ. Trimming stripped 4 bases from V and 9 bases from J, with 16 bases between. The CDR3 spans 13 residues.